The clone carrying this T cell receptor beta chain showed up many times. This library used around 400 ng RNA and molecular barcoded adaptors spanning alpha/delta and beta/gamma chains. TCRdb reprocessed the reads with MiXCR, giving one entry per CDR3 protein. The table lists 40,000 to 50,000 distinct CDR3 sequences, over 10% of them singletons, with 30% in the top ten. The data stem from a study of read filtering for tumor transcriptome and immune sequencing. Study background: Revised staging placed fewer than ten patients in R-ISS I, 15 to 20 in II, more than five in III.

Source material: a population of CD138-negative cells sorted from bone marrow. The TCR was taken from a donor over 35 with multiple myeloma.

For the CDR3, the DNA is TGTGCCAGCAGCTTCGACAGGGTATATTCACCCCTCCACTTT. It is translated as CASSFDRVYSPLHF. The chain carries TRBV7-9 and TRBJ1-6; TRBD1 matches 7 bases. Germline trimming cut 3 bases from V and 8 bases from J; bases unmatched to any gene: 4. This CDR3 spans 14 amino acids. Germline V CDR1 and CDR2: SEHNR, FQNEAQ (reference sequence).